Following are 9 T cell receptor beta chains from one sample sequenced in a study of identical twins. TCRdb re-called the 5' RACE reads with MiXCR, one entry per CDR3 protein. The sample carries about 1.7 million distinct CDR3 sequences, around a third recorded once. The sample taken for sequencing was cord blood. All receptors come from a newborn girl in good health.

This clonotype has just a few counts. This chain connects TRBV12-3 or TRBV12-4 to TRBJ2-5; 7 positions match TRBD2. CDR3 size: 15 residues. V lost 3 bases, J lost 1 base, and 5 bases stayed unmatched. CDR3 DNA sequence: TGTGCCAGCAGTTTCGGAGCGGGGTTCCAAGAGACCCAGTACTTC. Protein sequence: CASSFGAGFQETQYF.

This clonotype was picked up a small number of times. The chain links TRBV7-9 to TRBJ1-1, with TRBD1 identical over 7 bases. The V segment lost 5 bases and the J segment 2 bases; nucleotides outside the gene matches: 11. Germline CDR1 is SEHNR and CDR2 is FQNEAQ (reference sequence). The CDR3 extends over 16 amino acids. CDR3 loop: CASSHTTGVRNTEAFF. CDR3 coding DNA: TGTGCCAGCAGCCATACAACAGGGGTTCGTAACACTGAAGCTTTCTTT.

The CDR3, as DNA: TGTGCCAGCAGTTTAATGGGCAGGGACACTGAAGCTTTCTTT. It translates to CASSLMGRDTEAFF. V is TRBV27 and J is TRBJ1-1, with D possibly being TRBD1 (5 bases). This CDR3 has 14 residues. Trimming stripped 2 bases from V and 3 bases from J, with 10 bases between. CDR1 MNHEY and CDR2 SMNVEV come from the germline V gene (reference sequence).

This chain joins TRBV29-1 and TRBJ2-2; the D gene is possibly TRBD2 (6 bases). Between the trimmed V and J ends, which lost 3 bases and 2 bases, there was a span of 16 bases. CDR3 size: 16 residues. Germline V CDR1 and CDR2: SQVTM, ANQGSEA. The CDR3 spells CSVEGLADGNTGELFF. DNA for the CDR3: TGCAGCGTTGAGGGATTAGCGGATGGCAACACCGGGGAGCTGTTTTTT.

The table lists this clonotype with a count of one. V gene TRBV11-2 combines with J gene TRBJ2-7; 7 nucleotides line up with TRBD1. The CDR3 runs 15 residues. The V gene end was trimmed by 4 bases and the J gene end by 0 bases; junction bases not matched to a gene: 6. Germline lookup yields CDR1 SGHAT and CDR2 FQNNGV. The CDR3 DNA sequence: TGTGCCAGCAGCTCGAACAGGGGAAACTCCTACGAGCAGTACTTC. Translating it yields CASSSNRGNSYEQYF. Together with reference TRBV11-2 and TRBJ2-7, the CDR3 gives the full variable domain: EAGVAQSPRYKIIEKRQSVAFWCNPISGHATLYWYQQILGQGPKLLIQFQNNGVVDDSQLPKDRFSAERLKGVDSTLKIQPAKLEDSAVYLCASSSNRGNSYEQYFGPGTRLTVT.

This clonotype has ten or more counts. This chain joins TRBV5-1 and TRBJ1-5; possible D gene TRBD1, 6 bases. CDR1 is SGHRS and CDR2 is YFSETQ in the germline V gene. Trimming shortened V by 1 base and J by 8 bases, and 13 bases separated the two germline ends. The CDR3 has 14 amino acids. The CDR3 nucleotides read TGCGCCAGCAGCTTGTCAGGGGTCAAAGAGCCCCAGCATTTT. Translating it yields CASSLSGVKEPQHF.

The CDR3 DNA reads TGTGCCAGCAGCCAAGCGGGGCCAGGGGCCTATGGCTACACCTTC. Translating it yields CASSQAGPGAYGYTF. The chain recombines TRBV14 with TRBJ1-2; TRBD1 might be the D (6 bases). The germline V and J ends were trimmed by 1 base and 4 bases, with 13 bases remaining between them. This CDR3 comprises 15 residues. Germline loops: CDR1 SGHDN, CDR2 FVKESK.

The chain uses TRBV10-3 and TRBJ1-5, with D perhaps matching TRBD1 (5 bases). Germline V CDR1 and CDR2: ENHRY, SYGVKD. The V end was cut by 2 bases, the J end by 9 bases, with 8 bases between. The CDR3 totals 12 residues. The CDR3 sequence is CAISERGRPQHF. In DNA form, the CDR3 reads TGTGCCATCAGTGAGAGGGGTCGGCCCCAGCATTTT.

The chain combines TRBV3-1 with TRBJ2-5, with 10 positions matching TRBD2. Looked up from germline, CDR1 is LGHDT and CDR2 is YNNKEL (reference sequence). The CDR3 sequence is 12 residues long. Trimming at V came to 7 bases and at J to 11 bases, leaving 7 bases not matched to a gene. The CDR3: CASNRPGLAQYF. The CDR3 DNA reads as TGTGCCAGCAATCGACCGGGACTAGCGCAGTACTTC.